This T cell receptor (beta chain) stems from a study of breast tumors, draining lymph nodes, adjacent tissues. Study findings and constraints: Findings are consistent with lymph node origin and intratumoral expansion of most tumor T cells. Tumor TCR diversity was below lymph nodes but above nontumor tissue.

Trimming removed 2 bases from V and 5 bases from J, with 15 bases in between. The germline V gene encodes CDR1 SGHTA and CDR2 FQGTGA. CDR3 size: 16 residues. A single record per CDR3 protein comes from TCRdb applying MiXCR to the multiplex PCR reads. The repertoire has 17,000 or so distinct CDR3 sequences, under 70% of them found once; the top ten carry 15% to 25%. This clonotype counts as medium-sized. Its antigen remains unknown. The rearrangement uses TRBV7-3 and TRBJ2-2, with D possibly being TRBD2 (6 bases). The receptor comes from a female donor with breast cancer. Some clones in this sample may be carry-over from other donors' samples. The sample taken for sequencing was tumor-adjacent breast tissue. This chain's CDR3 is CASSLDGSGKTGELFF. The CDR3 nucleotides are TGTGCCAGCAGCTTAGACGGTAGCGGAAAAACCGGGGAGCTGTTTTTT.